The source of this T cell receptor (beta chain) is a study of T cell responses to AZD1222 COVID-19 vaccine. V shed 11 bases and J 3 bases; nucleotides not matched to a gene: 27. Per germline, CDR1 SGHTA and CDR2 FQGTGA. CDR3 length: 19 residues. Assay: immunoSEQ multiplex PCR; the TCRdb copy retains only in-frame clones and omits some. This table has roughly 120,000 clones, more than 70% appearing once. With respect to this clone: The sample carries other DNA sequences with the same CDR3.

The specimen was peripheral blood, collected on day 0 of AZD1222 vaccination. The chain combines TRBV7-3 with TRBJ2-7; 8 bases are a match to TRBD1. The sequence derives from an adult in good health. The CDR3 nucleotides read TGTGCCTACATACGCAGAAAACGGGGCCGGCAGGGGGCCGACTACGAGCAGTACTTC. Encoded protein: CAYIRRKRGRQGADYEQYF.